This TCR beta chain is drawn from a study of T cell changes during pregnancy in multiple sclerosis. This CDR3 is 16 amino acids long. Deletions cut 4 bases from V and 6 bases from J, with 19 bases between. Germline CDR1 and CDR2: LGHNA and YNFKEQ. Sequenced by immunoSEQ multiplex PCR; TCRdb stores in-frame clones only, minus some. The sample yields 20,000 or so clones, 80% to 90% seen once. Sequenced here: CD8+ T cells from peripheral blood mononuclear cells, sampled in the third trimester of pregnancy. This rearrangement joins TRBV4-2 to TRBJ2-1; possible D gene TRBD1, 7 bases. The source is a female donor in good health, enrolled as a control in a pregnancy study. CDR3 amino acids: CASSLPPGGGANEQFF. The CDR3 region has the DNA TGTGCCAGCAGCCTCCCGCCTGGAGGGGGCGCCAATGAGCAGTTCTTC.